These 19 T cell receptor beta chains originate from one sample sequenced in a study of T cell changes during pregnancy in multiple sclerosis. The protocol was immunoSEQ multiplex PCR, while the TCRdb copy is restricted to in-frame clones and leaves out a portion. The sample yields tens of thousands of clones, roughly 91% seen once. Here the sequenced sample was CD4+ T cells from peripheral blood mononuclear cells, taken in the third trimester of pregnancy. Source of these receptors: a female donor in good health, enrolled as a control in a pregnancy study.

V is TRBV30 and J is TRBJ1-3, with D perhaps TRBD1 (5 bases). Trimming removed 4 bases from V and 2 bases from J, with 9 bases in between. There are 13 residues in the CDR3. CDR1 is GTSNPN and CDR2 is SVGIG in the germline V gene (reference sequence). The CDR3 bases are TGTGCCTGGATGGGGGGGGCTGGAAACACCATATATTTT. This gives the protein CAWMGGAGNTIYF.

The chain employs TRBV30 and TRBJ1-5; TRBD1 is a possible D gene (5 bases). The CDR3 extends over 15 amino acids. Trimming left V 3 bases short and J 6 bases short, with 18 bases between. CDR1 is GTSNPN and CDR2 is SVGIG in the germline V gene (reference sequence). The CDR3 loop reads CAWRGNGRGFQPQHF. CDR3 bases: TGTGCCTGGAGAGGAAATGGCCGGGGGTTTCAGCCCCAGCATTTT. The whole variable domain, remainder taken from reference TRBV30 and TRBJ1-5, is SQTIHQWPATLVQPVGSPLSLECTVEGTSNPNLYWYRQAAGRGLQLLFYSVGIGQISSEVPQNLSASRPQDRQFILSSKKLLLSDSGFYLCAWRGNGRGFQPQHFGDGTRLSIL.

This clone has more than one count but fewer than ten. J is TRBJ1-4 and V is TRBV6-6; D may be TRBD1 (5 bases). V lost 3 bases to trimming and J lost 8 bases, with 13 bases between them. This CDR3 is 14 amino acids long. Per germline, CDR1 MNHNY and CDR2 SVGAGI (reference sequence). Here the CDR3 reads CASSYAGSGEKLFF. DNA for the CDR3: TGTGCCAGCAGTTATGCAGGGTCTGGCGAAAAACTGTTTTTT.

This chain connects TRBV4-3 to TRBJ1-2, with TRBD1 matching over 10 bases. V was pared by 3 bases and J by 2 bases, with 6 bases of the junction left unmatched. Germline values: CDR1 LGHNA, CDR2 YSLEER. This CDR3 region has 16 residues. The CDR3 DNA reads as TGCGCCAGCAGCCAGATGGGACAGGGGAGGAACTATGGCTACACCTTC. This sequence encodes CASSQMGQGRNYGYTF.

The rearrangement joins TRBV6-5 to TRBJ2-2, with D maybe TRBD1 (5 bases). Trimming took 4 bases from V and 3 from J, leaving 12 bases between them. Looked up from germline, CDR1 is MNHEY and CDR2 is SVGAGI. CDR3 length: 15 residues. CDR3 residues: CASSWQGSYTGELFF. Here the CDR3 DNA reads TGTGCCAGCAGTTGGCAGGGTAGTTACACCGGGGAGCTGTTTTTT.

The CDR3 region has the DNA TGTGCCAGCAGCTCAGACAGGGGCAACTATAATTCACCCCTCCACTTT. Its translation is CASSSDRGNYNSPLHF. V is TRBV5-8 and J is TRBJ1-6; 8 bases fit TRBD1. Germline CDR1 SGHTS, CDR2 YDEGEE. J lost 3 bases, V lost 3 bases, and 5 bases had no gene match. The CDR3 has 16 residues.

The CDR3 sequence: CASRRDHRVSGNTIYF. Here the CDR3 DNA reads TGTGCCAGCAGACGAGATCACAGAGTCTCTGGAAACACCATATATTTT. The rearrangement links TRBV7-9 to TRBJ1-3; D call uncertain. The germline CDR1 and CDR2 sequences are SEHNR and FQNEAQ (reference sequence). The CDR3 is 16 residues long. Trimming took off 6 bases at V and 0 bases at J, with 15 bases between the two ends.

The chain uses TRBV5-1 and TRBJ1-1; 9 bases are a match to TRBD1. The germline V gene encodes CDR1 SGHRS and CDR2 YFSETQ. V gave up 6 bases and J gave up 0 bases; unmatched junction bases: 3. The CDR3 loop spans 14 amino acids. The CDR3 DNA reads TGCGCCAGCACCCGACAGGGGGTGAACACTGAAGCTTTCTTT. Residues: CASTRQGVNTEAFF.

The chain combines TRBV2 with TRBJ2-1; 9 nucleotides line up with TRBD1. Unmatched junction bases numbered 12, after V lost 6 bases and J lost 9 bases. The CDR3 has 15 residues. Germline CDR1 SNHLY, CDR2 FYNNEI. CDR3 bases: TGTGCCAGCAGGGTTGGGACAGGGAGGGCGACTGAGCAGTTCTTC. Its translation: CASRVGTGRATEQFF.

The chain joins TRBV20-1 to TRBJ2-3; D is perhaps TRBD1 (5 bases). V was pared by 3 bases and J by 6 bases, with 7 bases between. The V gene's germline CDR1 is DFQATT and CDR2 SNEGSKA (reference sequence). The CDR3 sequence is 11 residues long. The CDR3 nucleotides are TGCAGTGCTAGCCACAGGGATACGCAGTATTTT. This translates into CSASHRDTQYF.

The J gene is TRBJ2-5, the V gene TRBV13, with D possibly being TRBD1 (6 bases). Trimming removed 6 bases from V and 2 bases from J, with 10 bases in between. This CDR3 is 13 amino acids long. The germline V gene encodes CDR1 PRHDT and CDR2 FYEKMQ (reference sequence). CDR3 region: CASRKTGQETQYF. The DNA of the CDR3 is TGTGCCAGCAGAAAGACAGGACAAGAGACCCAGTACTTC.

The CDR3 bases are TGTGCCAGCTCCCCTGACGAGGCTAGACCTTCCTACGAGCAGTACTTC. It codes for CASSPDEARPSYEQYF. The chain joins TRBV18 to TRBJ2-7; D gene ambiguous. Deletions cut 6 bases from V and 1 base from J, with 19 bases between. The CDR3 covers 16 residues. Germline V lookup: CDR1 KGHSH, CDR2 LQKENI.

Here the CDR3 reads CAWSVPRGGHNEQFF. The CDR3 region has the DNA TGTGCCTGGAGTGTACCGCGGGGGGGCCATAATGAGCAGTTCTTC. The V call is TRBV30, the J call TRBJ2-1, with 9 bases identical to TRBD2. This CDR3 is built from 15 residues. With 0 bases clipped from V and 7 bases from J, the junction kept 7 bases outside the gene matches. In germline, CDR1 is GTSNPN, CDR2 SVGIG (reference sequence).

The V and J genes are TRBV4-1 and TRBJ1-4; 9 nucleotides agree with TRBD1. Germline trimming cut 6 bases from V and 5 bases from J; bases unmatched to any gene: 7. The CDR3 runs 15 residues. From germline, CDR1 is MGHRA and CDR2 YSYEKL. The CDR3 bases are TGCGCCAGCAGTCCGACCGGGACAGGGAATGAAAAACTGTTTTTT. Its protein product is CASSPTGTGNEKLFF.

The CDR3 DNA reads TGTGCCAGCAGCGTAGAACCCGGGACAGGGGGCGAGCAGTACTTC. Encoded protein: CASSVEPGTGGEQYF. The chain is built from TRBV9 and TRBJ2-7; 11 positions agree with TRBD1. Losses at the gene ends were 0 bases for V and 6 bases for J; bases not matched to a gene: 5. Germline V gene data show CDR1 as SGDLS and CDR2 as YYNGEE. The CDR3 is 15 residues long.

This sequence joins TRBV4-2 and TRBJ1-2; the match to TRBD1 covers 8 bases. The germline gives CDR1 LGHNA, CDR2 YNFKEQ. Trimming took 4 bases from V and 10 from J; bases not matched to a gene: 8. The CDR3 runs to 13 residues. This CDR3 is CASSPRTGTDYTF. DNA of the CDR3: TGTGCCAGCAGCCCCCGGACAGGGACTGACTACACCTTC.

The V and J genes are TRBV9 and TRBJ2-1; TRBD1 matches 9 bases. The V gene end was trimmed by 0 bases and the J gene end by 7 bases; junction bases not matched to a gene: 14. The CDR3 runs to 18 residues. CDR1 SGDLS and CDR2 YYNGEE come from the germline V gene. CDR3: CASSVGPSRDRVGNEQFF. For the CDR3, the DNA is TGTGCCAGCAGCGTAGGCCCCTCAAGGGACAGGGTGGGGAATGAGCAGTTCTTC. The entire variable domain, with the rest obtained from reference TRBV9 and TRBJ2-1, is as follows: DSGVTQTPKHLITATGQRVTLRCSPRSGDLSVYWYQQSLDQGLQFLIQYYNGEERAKGNILERFSAQQFPDLHSELNLSSLELGDSALYFCASSVGPSRDRVGNEQFFGPGTRLTVL.

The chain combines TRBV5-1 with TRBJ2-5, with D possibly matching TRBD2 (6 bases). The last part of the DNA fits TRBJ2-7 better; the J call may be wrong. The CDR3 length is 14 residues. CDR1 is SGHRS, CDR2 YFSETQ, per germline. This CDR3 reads CASSLALEGGEQYF. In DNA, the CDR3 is TGCGCCAGCAGCTTGGCCTTGGAGGGTGGCGAGCAGTACTTC.

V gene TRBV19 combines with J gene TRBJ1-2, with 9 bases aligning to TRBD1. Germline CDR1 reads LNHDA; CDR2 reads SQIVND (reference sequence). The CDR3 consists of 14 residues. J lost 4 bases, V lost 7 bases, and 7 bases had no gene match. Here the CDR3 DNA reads TGTGCCAGTACCGGACAGGGGAAAATCTATGGCTACACCTTC. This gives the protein CASTGQGKIYGYTF.